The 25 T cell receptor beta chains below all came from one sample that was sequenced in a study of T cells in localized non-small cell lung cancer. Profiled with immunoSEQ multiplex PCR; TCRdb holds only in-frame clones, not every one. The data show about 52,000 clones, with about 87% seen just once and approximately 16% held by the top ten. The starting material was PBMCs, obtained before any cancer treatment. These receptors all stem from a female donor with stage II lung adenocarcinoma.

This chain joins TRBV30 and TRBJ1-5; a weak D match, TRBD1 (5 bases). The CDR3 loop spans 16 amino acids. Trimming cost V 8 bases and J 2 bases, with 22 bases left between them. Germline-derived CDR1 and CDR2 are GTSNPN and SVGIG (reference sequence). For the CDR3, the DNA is TGTGCCGGACGCAAGGGAGGGGTTTTCGGCAATCAGCCCCAGCATTTT. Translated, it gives CAGRKGGVFGNQPQHF. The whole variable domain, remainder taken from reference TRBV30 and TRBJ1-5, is SQTIHQWPATLVQPVGSPLSLECTVEGTSNPNLYWYRQAAGRGLQLLFYSVGIGQISSEVPQNLSASRPQDRQFILSSKKLLLSDSGFYLCAGRKGGVFGNQPQHFGDGTRLSIL.

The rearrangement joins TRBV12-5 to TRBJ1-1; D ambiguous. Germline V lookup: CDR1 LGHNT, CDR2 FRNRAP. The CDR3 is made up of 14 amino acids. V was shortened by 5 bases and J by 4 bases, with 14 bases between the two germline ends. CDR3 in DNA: TGTGCTAGTGGTCCAACTCGGCGGGGCACTGAAGCTTTCTTT. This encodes CASGPTRRGTEAFF.

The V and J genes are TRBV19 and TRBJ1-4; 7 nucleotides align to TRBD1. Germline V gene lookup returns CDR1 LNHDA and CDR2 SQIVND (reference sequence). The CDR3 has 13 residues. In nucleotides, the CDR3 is TGTGCGACAGGGTACGCAACTAATGAAAAACTGTTTTTT. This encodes CATGYATNEKLFF. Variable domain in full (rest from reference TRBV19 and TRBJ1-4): DGGITQSPKYLFRKEGQNVTLSCEQNLNHDAMYWYRQDPGQGLRLIYYSQIVNDFQKGDIAEGYSVSREKKESFPLTVTSAQKNPTAFYLCATGYATNEKLFFGSGTQLSVL.

CDR3 nucleotide sequence: TGTGCCAGCAGCTCCCCGCGGGTGGACAGGGTAAGGTCTGAAGCTTTCTTT. Translating gives CASSSPRVDRVRSEAFF. The chain uses TRBV7-9 and TRBJ1-1; 8 nucleotides agree with TRBD1. The CDR3 totals 17 residues. V lost 4 bases, J lost 6 bases, and 16 bases stayed unmatched. CDR1 and CDR2 from the germline V gene are SEHNR and FQNEAQ (reference sequence).

Here the CDR3 DNA reads TGTGCCTGGACTCAGAACTCTGGAAACACCATATATTTT. This sequence encodes CAWTQNSGNTIYF. The chain has TRBV30 and TRBJ1-3, with D unresolved. V was trimmed by 4 bases and J by 0 bases, leaving 7 bases between them. This CDR3 has 13 amino acids. Germline CDR1 and CDR2: GTSNPN and SVGIG (reference sequence).

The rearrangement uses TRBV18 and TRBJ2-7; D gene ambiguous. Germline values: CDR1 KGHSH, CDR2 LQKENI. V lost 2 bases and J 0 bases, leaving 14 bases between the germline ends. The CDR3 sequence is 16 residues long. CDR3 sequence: CASSPGFGFSSYEQYF. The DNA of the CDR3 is TGTGCCAGCTCACCAGGTTTCGGGTTTAGCTCCTACGAGCAGTACTTC. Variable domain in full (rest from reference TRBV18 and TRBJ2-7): NAGVMQNPRHLVRRRGQEARLRCSPMKGHSHVYWYRQLPEEGLKFMVYLQKENIIDESGMPKERFSAEFPKEGPSILRIQQVVRGDSAAYFCASSPGFGFSSYEQYFGPGTRLTVT.

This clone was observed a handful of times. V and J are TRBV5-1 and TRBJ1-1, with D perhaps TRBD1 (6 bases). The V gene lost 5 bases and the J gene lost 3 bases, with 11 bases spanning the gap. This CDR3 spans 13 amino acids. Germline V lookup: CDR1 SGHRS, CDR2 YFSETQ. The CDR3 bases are TGCGCCAGCAGACCACAGGGATACACTGAAGCTTTCTTT. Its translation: CASRPQGYTEAFF.

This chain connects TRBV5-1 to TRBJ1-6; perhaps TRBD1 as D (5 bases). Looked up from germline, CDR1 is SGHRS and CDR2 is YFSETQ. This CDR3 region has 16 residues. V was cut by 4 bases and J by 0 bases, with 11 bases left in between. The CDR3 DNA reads TGCGCCAGCAGCCCGACAGTGAGCTCCTATAATTCACCCCTCCACTTT. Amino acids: CASSPTVSSYNSPLHF.

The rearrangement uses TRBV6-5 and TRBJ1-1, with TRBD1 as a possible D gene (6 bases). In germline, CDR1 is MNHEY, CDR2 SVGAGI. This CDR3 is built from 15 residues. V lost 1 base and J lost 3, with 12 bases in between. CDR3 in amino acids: CASSYLGGRDTEAFF. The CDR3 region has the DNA TGTGCCAGCAGTTACTTGGGGGGCAGGGACACTGAAGCTTTCTTT.

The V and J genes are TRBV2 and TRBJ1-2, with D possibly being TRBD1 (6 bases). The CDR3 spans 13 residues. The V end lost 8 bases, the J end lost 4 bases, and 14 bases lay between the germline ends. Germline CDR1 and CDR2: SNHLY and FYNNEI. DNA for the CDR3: TGTGCCAGCCTTCGACAGGAGTTCTATGGCTACACCTTC. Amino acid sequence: CASLRQEFYGYTF.

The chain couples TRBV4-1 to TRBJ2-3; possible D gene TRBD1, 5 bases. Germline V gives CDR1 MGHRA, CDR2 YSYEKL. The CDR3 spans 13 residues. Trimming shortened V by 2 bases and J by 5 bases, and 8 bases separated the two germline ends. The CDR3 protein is CASSQNRLDTQYF. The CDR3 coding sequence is TGCGCCAGCAGCCAAAACAGGTTAGATACGCAGTATTTT.

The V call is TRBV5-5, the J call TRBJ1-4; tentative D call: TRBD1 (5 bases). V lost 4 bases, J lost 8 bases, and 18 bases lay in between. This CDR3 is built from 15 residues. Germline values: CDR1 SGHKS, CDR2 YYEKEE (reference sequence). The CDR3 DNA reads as TGTGCCAGCAGCCCCGGGACTCTCAAGGGCGAAAAACTGTTTTTT. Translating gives CASSPGTLKGEKLFF.

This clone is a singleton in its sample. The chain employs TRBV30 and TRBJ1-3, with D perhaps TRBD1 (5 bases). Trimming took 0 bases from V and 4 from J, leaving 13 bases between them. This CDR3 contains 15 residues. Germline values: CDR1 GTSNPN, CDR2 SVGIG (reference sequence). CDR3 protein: CAWSVNRRRGNTIYF. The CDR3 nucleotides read TGTGCCTGGAGTGTGAACAGGAGAAGAGGAAACACCATATATTTT.

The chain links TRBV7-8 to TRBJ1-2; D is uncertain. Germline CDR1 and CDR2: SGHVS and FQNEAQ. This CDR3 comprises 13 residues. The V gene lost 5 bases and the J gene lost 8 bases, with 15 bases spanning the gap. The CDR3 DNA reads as TGTGCCAGCAGCGCACGGTCTCTGGGGGGCTACACCTTC. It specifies CASSARSLGGYTF. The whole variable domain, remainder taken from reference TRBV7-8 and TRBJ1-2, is GAGVSQSPRYKVAKRGQDVALRCDPISGHVSLFWYQQALGQGPEFLTYFQNEAQLDKSGLPSDRFFAERPEGSVSTLKIQRTQQEDSAVYLCASSARSLGGYTFGSGTRLTVV.

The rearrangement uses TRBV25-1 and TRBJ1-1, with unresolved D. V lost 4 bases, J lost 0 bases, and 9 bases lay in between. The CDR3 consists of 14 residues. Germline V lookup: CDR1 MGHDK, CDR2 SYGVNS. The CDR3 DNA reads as TGTGCCAGCAGTGCTTCCAGCTTGAACACTGAAGCTTTCTTT. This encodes CASSASSLNTEAFF.

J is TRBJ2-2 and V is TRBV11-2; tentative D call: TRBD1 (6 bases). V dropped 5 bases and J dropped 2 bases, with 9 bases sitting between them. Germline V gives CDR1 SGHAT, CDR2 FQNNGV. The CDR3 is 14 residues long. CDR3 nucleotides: TGTGCCAGCAGCATGGGACATAACACCGGGGAGCTGTTTTTT. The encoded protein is CASSMGHNTGELFF.

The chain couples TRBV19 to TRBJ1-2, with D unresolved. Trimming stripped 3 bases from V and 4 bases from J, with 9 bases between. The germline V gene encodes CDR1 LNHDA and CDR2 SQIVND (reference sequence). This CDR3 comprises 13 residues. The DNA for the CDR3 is TGTGCCAGTAGTATGACAAATATCTATGGCTACACCTTC. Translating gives CASSMTNIYGYTF.

CDR3 protein: CASSLSRGPYEQYF. The CDR3 nucleotides are TGTGCCAGCAGTTTATCACGGGGCCCCTACGAGCAGTACTTC. The chain employs TRBV27 and TRBJ2-7; D may match TRBD1 or TRBD2 (5 bases each). The germline CDR1 and CDR2 sequences are MNHEY and SMNVEV (reference sequence). V dropped 0 bases and J dropped 2 bases, with 8 bases sitting between them. The CDR3 length is 14 residues.

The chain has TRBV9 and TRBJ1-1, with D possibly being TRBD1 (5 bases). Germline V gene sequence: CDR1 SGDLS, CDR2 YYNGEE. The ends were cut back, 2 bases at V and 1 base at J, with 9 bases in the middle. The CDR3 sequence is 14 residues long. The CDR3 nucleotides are TGTGCCAGCAGCGTTGGGACCGCGAACACTGAAGCTTTCTTT. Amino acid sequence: CASSVGTANTEAFF.

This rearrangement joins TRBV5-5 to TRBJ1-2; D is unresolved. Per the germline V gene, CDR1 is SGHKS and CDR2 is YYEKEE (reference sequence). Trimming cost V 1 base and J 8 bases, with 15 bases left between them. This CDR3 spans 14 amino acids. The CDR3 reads CASSLRATIGGYTF. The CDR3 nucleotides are TGTGCCAGCAGCTTGAGGGCCACGATAGGAGGCTACACCTTC.

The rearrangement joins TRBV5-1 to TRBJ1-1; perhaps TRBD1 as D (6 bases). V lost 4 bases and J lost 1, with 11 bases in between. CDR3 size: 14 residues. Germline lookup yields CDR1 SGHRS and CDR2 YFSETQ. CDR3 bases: TGCGCCAGCAGCAGGGACAATCCGAACACTGAAGCTTTCTTT. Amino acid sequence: CASSRDNPNTEAFF.

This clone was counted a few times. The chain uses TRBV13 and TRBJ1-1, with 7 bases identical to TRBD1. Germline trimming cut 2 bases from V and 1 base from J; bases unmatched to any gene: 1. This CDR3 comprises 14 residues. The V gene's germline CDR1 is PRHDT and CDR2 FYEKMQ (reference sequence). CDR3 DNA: TGTGCCAGCAGCTTACCAGGGGGGAACACTGAAGCTTTCTTT. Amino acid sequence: CASSLPGGNTEAFF.

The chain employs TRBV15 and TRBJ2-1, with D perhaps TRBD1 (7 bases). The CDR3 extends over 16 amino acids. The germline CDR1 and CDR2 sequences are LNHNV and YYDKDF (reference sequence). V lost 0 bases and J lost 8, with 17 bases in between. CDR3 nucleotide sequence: TGTGCCACCAGCAGAGAGACAGGGAGGAATATGGATGAGCAGTTCTTC. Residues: CATSRETGRNMDEQFF. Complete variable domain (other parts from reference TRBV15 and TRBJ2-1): DAMVIQNPRYQVTQFGKPVTLSCSQTLNHNVMYWYQQKSSQAPKLLFHYYDKDFNNEADTPDNFQSRRPNTSFCFLDIRSPGLGDTAMYLCATSRETGRNMDEQFFGPGTRLTVL.

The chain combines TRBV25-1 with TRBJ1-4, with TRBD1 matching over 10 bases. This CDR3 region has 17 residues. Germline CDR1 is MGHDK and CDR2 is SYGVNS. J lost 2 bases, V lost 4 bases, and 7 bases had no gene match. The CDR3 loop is CASSGGQGTSTNEKLFF. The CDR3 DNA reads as TGTGCCAGCAGTGGGGGACAGGGGACTAGCACTAATGAAAAACTGTTTTTT. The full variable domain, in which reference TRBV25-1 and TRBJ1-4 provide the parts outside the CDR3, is EADIYQTPRYLVIGTGKKITLECSQTMGHDKMYWYQQDPGMELHLIHYSYGVNSTEKGDLSSESTVSRIRTEHFPLTLESARPSHTSQYLCASSGGQGTSTNEKLFFGSGTQLSVL.

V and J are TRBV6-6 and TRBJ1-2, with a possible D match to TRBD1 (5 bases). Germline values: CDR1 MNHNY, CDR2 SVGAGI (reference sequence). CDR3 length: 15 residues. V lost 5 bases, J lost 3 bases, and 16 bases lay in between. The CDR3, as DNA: TGTGCCAGCAGTGACGGGGGGAGGGGAGACTATGGCTACACCTTC. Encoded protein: CASSDGGRGDYGYTF.